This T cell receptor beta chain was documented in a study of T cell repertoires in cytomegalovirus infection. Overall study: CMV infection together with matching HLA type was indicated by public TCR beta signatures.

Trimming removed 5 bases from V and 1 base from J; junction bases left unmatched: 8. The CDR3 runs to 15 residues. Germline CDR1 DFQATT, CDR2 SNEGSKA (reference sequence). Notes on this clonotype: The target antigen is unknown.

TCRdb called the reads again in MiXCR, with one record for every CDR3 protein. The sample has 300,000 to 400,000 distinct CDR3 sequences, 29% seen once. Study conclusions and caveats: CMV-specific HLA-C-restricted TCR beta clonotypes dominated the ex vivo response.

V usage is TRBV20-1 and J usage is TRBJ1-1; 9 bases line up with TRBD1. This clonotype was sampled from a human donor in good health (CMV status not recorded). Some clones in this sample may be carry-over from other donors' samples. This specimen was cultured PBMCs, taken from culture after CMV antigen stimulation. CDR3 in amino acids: CSAPQAGQGNTEAFF. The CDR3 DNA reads TGCAGTGCTCCCCAGGCGGGACAGGGGAACACTGAAGCTTTCTTT.